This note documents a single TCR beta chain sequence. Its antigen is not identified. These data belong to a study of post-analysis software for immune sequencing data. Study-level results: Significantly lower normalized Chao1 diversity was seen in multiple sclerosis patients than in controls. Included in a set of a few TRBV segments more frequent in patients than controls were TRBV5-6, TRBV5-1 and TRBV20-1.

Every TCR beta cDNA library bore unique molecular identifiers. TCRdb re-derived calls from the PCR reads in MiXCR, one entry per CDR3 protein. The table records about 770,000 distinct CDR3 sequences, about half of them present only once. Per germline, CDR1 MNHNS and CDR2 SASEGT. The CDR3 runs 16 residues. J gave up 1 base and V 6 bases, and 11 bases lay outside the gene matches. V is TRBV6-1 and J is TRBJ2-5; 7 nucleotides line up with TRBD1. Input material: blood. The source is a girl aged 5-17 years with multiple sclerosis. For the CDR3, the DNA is TGTGCCAGCAGCCGGCTTGACAGGGCGTCCCAAGAGACCCAGTACTTC. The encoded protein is CASSRLDRASQETQYF.